This TCR beta chain was sequenced during a study of blood T cell repertoires in COVID-19. Study at large: T cells, B-cell-depleted T cells, or PBMCs supplied cDNA or gDNA.

Clones were read by immunoSEQ multiplex PCR, and TCRdb kept only the in-frame ones, dropping some. The data show 230,000 or so clones, with around 89% seen just once and about 2.1% held by the top ten. The receptor was derived from a woman aged 60-75 years with COVID-19, enrolled during active disease. Material: peripheral blood.

CDR3 sequence (DNA): TGTGCCAGCAGCGCCCGCTACCGCGGTGGGAATGAGCAGTTCTTC. Amino acid sequence: CASSARYRGGNEQFF. V and J are TRBV9 and TRBJ2-1; D remains unclear. The germline V gene encodes CDR1 SGDLS and CDR2 YYNGEE. With 3 bases removed from V and 7 bases from J, the gap between germline ends came to 17 bases. The CDR3 is 15 residues long.